Listed below are T cell receptor beta chains from one sample, sequenced in a study of blood T cell repertoires in COVID-19. Some clones are missing from TCRdb's copy, which holds only in-frame ones; the method was immunoSEQ multiplex PCR. The sample lists roughly 130,000 clones, around 80% occurring once. The specimen sequenced was peripheral blood. The receptors shown here come from a man between 65 and 85 years old with acute or convalescent COVID-19. The CDR3 runs from the conserved cysteine through the conserved F or W. D genes are given only for firm matches. Only some rows state a clone size, as once, few, many or a class for expanded clones.

TRBJ2-3 | NA | NA | TRBV5-1 | TGCGCCAGCAGCTCCGGACAGAGCACAGATACGCAGTATTTT | CASSSGQSTDTQYF
TRBJ1-5 | NA | TRBD1 | TRBV15 | TGTGCCACCAGCAGAGACCTAGACAGGGGGAGAAATCAGCCCCAGCATTTT | CATSRDLDRGRNQPQHF
TRBJ1-2 | NA | TRBD1 | TRBV6-5 | TGTGCCAGCAGTCGGGACAGGGGCTATGGCTACACCTTC | CASSRDRGYGYTF
TRBJ1-2 | NA | TRBD1 | TRBV18 | TGTGCCAGCTCACCGGACAGGGCACCCTATGGCTACACCTTC | CASSPDRAPYGYTF
TRBJ1-4 | NA | NA | TRBV5-1 | TGCGCCAGCAGCCCGACAGGCTCCGCAACTAATGAAAAACTGTTTTTT | CASSPTGSATNEKLFF
TRBJ2-5 | NA | NA | TRBV4-1 | TGCGCCAGCAGCCAAGATGGCCTAGCGGAGACCCAGTACTTC | CASSQDGLAETQYF
TRBJ1-2 | NA | NA | TRBV2 | TGTGCCAGCAGTGATCGGACAGAGCAGGATGGCTACACCTTC | CASSDRTEQDGYTF
TRBJ2-5 | NA | NA | TRBV5-1 | TGCGCCAGCAGCTCTATACAGGGTGTAACGGAGACCCAGTACTTC | CASSSIQGVTETQYF
TRBJ1-2 | NA | NA | TRBV3-1/TRBV3-2 | TGTGCCAGCAGCTCTCAAAGGGGCAGTGCTAACTATGGCTACACCTTC | CASSSQRGSANYGYTF
TRBJ2-5 | NA | NA | TRBV5-1 | TGCGCCAGCAGCGCAGGCGGGGGACAAAAAGAGACCCAGTACTTC | CASSAGGGQKETQYF
TRBJ1-2 | NA | NA | TRBV19 | TGTGCCAGTAGTATATCAACCGGGGAATCGCATGGCTACACCTTC | CASSISTGESHGYTF
TRBJ1-2 | once | TRBD1 | TRBV15 | TGTGCCACCAGCAGAGACCTTAAGGATCGGGACAGGATCTATGGCTACACCTTC | CATSRDLKDRDRIYGYTF
TRBJ1-4 | NA | NA | TRBV21-1 | TGTGCCAGCAGCAATGCCTCGTCGGGAACTAATGAAAAACTGTTTTTT | CASSNASSGTNEKLFF
TRBJ2-2 | NA | NA | TRBV6-5 | TGTGCCAGCTCAACACGGACTGGCAACACCGGGGAGCTGTTTTTT | CASSTRTGNTGELFF
TRBJ1-1 | NA | NA | TRBV6-5 | TGTGCCAGCAGTCCAGGGGCGAACACTGAAGCTTTCTTT | CASSPGANTEAFF
TRBJ2-5 | NA | TRBD1 | TRBV2 | TGTGCCAGCATGAGGGACAGAGCCCAAGAGACCCAGTACTTC | CASMRDRAQETQYF
TRBJ2-7 | few | NA | TRBV28 | TGTGCCAGCAGTTATAGACACTCCTACGAGCAGTACTTC | CASSYRHSYEQYF
TRBJ1-2 | NA | TRBD1 | TRBV27 | TGTGCCAGCAGTTCAGGGGGCTATGGCTACACCTTC | CASSSGGYGYTF
TRBJ2-1 | NA | TRBD2 | TRBV4-1 | TGCGCCAGCAGCCAGCCTCCGGGACTAGCCTCCTACAATGAGCAGTTCTTC | CASSQPPGLASYNEQFF
TRBJ1-3 | once | NA | TRBV24-1 | TGTGCCACCAGTGATCCCCCCGGACAGGGAAACACCATATATTTT | CATSDPPGQGNTIYF
TRBJ1-6 | NA | TRBD1 | TRBV18 | TGTGCCAGCTCACCACGAAGGGACAGGGATAATTCACCCCTCCACTTT | CASSPRRDRDNSPLHF
TRBJ2-7 | NA | TRBD1 | TRBV2 | TGTGCCAGCAGTGAGGAGACAGGGGGCCGCTTATGGTCCTACGAGCAGTACTTC | CASSEETGGRLWSYEQYF
TRBJ2-3 | NA | NA | TRBV2 | TGTGCCAGCAGCCTTCGGGGGGCCGGATCAGATACGCAGTATTTT | CASSLRGAGSDTQYF
TRBJ2-3 | NA | NA | TRBV11-2 | TGTGCCAGCAGCTTAGCGTACCAGGGCGAACACACAGATACGCAGTATTTT | CASSLAYQGEHTDTQYF
TRBJ2-5 | once | NA | TRBV19 | TGTGCCAGTAGCCCGGGACTGGGGTACCAAGAGACCCAGTACTTC | CASSPGLGYQETQYF
TRBJ2-4 | NA | NA | TRBV5-1 | TGCGCCAGCAGCTTGGAGGGTAGGGAGGAAAACATTCAGTACTTC | CASSLEGREENIQYF
TRBJ1-6 | NA | NA | TRBV5-1 | TGCGCCAGCAGCTTGGATGTGGGCAAAGCGGCACCCCTCCACTTT | CASSLDVGKAAPLHF
TRBJ1-5 | NA | NA | TRBV6-1 | TGTGCCAGCAGTGCCCACGGGGGGTCGGGTCAGCCCCAGCATTTT | CASSAHGGSGQPQHF
TRBJ1-2 | NA | NA | TRBV21-1 | TGTGCCAGCAGCCAAAGGAGCAGGGATGGCTACACCTTC | CASSQRSRDGYTF
TRBJ1-4 | NA | TRBD1 | TRBV5-5 | TGTGCCAGCAGCCAACAGGGGTGGTATGAAAAACTGTTTTTT | CASSQQGWYEKLFF
TRBJ2-3 | NA | TRBD2 | TRBV19 | TGTGCCAGTAGTATAAAGCCTGCGGGGGGCCTTCAGGATACGCAGTATTTT | CASSIKPAGGLQDTQYF
TRBJ1-1 | NA | TRBD1 | TRBV19 | TGTGCCAGTAGTCTTCGGACAGGGGCTCGAGGGGCTTTCTTT | CASSLRTGARGAFF
TRBJ1-2 | NA | TRBD1 | TRBV6-5 | TGTGCCAGCAGCCGGGACAGGGAAAACTATGGCTACACCTTC | CASSRDRENYGYTF
TRBJ1-2 | NA | TRBD1 | TRBV24-1 | TGTGCCACCAGTGATTTTACCGACAGGGGCTATGGCTACACCTTC | CATSDFTDRGYGYTF
TRBJ1-1 | once | NA | TRBV14 | TGTGCCAGCAGCTATTACCACTCTGAAGCTTTCTTT | CASSYYHSEAFF
TRBJ1-1 | NA | NA | TRBV6-5 | TGTGCCAGCATCAAGAGGACTGAAGCTTTCTTT | CASIKRTEAFF
TRBJ2-5 | NA | TRBD2 | TRBV2 | TGTGCCAGCAGAGACCCCGGGGGGGCTTTCAAGACCCAGTACTTC | CASRDPGGAFKTQYF
TRBJ2-3 | NA | TRBD1 | TRBV7-2 | TGTGCCAGCAGCTCCCGGGACAGGGTCGCAGATACGCAGTATTTT | CASSSRDRVADTQYF
TRBJ1-1 | NA | TRBD1 | TRBV7-9 | TGTGCCAGCAGCTTAGGGACAGGGAACACTGAAGCTTTCTTT | CASSLGTGNTEAFF
TRBJ2-3 | NA | TRBD2 | TRBV19 | TGTGCCAGTAGTCTATCCCCGGCGGGGGGGACCACAGATACGCAGTATTTT | CASSLSPAGGTTDTQYF
TRBJ1-3 | NA | TRBD1 | TRBV27 | TGTGCCAGCAGTTTACGAGGACAGGCGAACACCATATATTTT | CASSLRGQANTIYF
TRBJ1-1 | NA | NA | TRBV6-5 | TGTGCCAGCAGTTTGGACAGCCTTAACACTGAAGCTTTCTTT | CASSLDSLNTEAFF
TRBJ2-3 | few | NA | TRBV9 | TGTGCCAGCAGCGTGAGTACAGATACGCAGTATTTT | CASSVSTDTQYF
TRBJ2-3 | NA | TRBD2 | TRBV6-5 | TGTGCCAGCAGATCACTAGCGGGGGCGTCACATACGCAGTATTTT | CASRSLAGASHTQYF
TRBJ1-1 | NA | TRBD1 | TRBV3-1/TRBV3-2 | TGTGCCAGCAGCCGTCAGGGGGCGCCGAGCACTGAAGCTTTCTTT | CASSRQGAPSTEAFF
TRBJ2-3 | NA | TRBD1 | TRBV19 | TGTGCCAGTAGTAGGACAGGGAAGCCCGTAGATACGCAGTATTTT | CASSRTGKPVDTQYF
TRBJ2-5 | NA | NA | TRBV7-6 | TGTGCCAGCAGCGCCGGACAGACGTTCGGGACCCAGTACTTC | CASSAGQTFGTQYF
TRBJ2-1 | NA | TRBD2 | TRBV7-6 | TGTGCCAGCAGCTTAGCGTACCAGCGGGGGGGCCAAGATGAGCAGTTCTTC | CASSLAYQRGGQDEQFF
TRBJ2-2 | NA | NA | TRBV5-1 | TGCGCCAGCAGCTTATTGACAGGGAACACCGGGGAGCTGTTTTTT | CASSLLTGNTGELFF
TRBJ1-2 | NA | NA | TRBV5-4 | TGTGCCAGCAGCCGACCCCGGCGGTATGGCTACACCTTC | CASSRPRRYGYTF
TRBJ1-2 | NA | NA | TRBV6-1 | TGTGCCAGCAGTGAAACTAATTCTGGCTACACCTTC | CASSETNSGYTF
TRBJ2-5 | few | TRBD2 | TRBV5-1 | TGCGCCTGCGCTAGCGGGGGGGGAGGAGAGACCCAGTACTTC | CACASGGGGETQYF
TRBJ1-3 | NA | NA | TRBV18 | TGTGCCAGCTCACCGAGCTCTGGAAACACCATATATTTT | CASSPSSGNTIYF
TRBJ2-1 | NA | TRBD2 | TRBV5-1 | TGCGCCAGCAGCGAACCTACTAGCGGGGGGGACCTCTCCTACAATGAGCAGTTCTTC | CASSEPTSGGDLSYNEQFF
TRBJ2-1 | NA | NA | TRBV28 | TGTGCCAGCAGGCGAGGGAAAAACCTTGGGGATGAGCAGTTCTTC | CASRRGKNLGDEQFF